The source of this T cell receptor beta chain is a study of T cells in women clearing cervical HPV infection. Across the study: Women with histologically confirmed HPV16-related CIN3 or worse, 2 with invasive cancer, served as cases. Control women cleared a single incident HPV16 infection within 12 months.

immunoSEQ multiplex PCR used an average of roughly 1,100 ng genomic DNA. Data came from immunoSEQ multiplex PCR; TCRdb stores just in-frame clones and leaves some out. In total, the table holds around 35,000 clones. The V gene's germline CDR1 is LNHDA and CDR2 SQIVND (reference sequence). CDR3 length: 11 amino acids. Comments on this clone: The sequenced fragment ends 3 residues before the CDR3 boundary, so the rest is inferred from the germline J gene.

The sequence derives from a woman between 18 and 70 years old with a cervical HPV16 infection that either progressed to CIN3+ or cleared (not recorded which). Material: blood buffy coat. The chain combines TRBV19 with TRBJ1-2; D is undetermined. The CDR3 bases that were read are TGTGCCAGTAGAAAAAGTTACGGT. Encoded protein: CASRKSYG. The full CDR3 protein is CASRKSYGYTF.